This T cell receptor (beta chain) was sequenced during a study of blood T cells in healthy people across ages. For the second PCR, which ran for 7 to 11 cycles, a sample-barcoded 5' primer and a J-beta primer mix were used. TCRdb itself ran the 5' RACE reads through MiXCR, one entry per CDR3 protein. The repertoire holds fewer than 700,000 distinct CDR3 sequences, with over 40% as singletons. Trimming removed 4 bases from V and 7 bases from J; junction bases left unmatched: 16. There are 16 residues in the CDR3. The germline V gene encodes CDR1 MNHNS and CDR2 SASEGT. The rearrangement uses TRBV6-1 and TRBJ2-7; 7 nucleotides align to TRBD2. The source of this sequence is an elderly man in good health. The sample taken for sequencing was blood. CDR3 residues: CASSVRTSPTSNEQYF. The CDR3, as DNA: TGTGCCAGCAGTGTCCGGACTAGTCCGACGAGTAATGAGCAGTACTTC.